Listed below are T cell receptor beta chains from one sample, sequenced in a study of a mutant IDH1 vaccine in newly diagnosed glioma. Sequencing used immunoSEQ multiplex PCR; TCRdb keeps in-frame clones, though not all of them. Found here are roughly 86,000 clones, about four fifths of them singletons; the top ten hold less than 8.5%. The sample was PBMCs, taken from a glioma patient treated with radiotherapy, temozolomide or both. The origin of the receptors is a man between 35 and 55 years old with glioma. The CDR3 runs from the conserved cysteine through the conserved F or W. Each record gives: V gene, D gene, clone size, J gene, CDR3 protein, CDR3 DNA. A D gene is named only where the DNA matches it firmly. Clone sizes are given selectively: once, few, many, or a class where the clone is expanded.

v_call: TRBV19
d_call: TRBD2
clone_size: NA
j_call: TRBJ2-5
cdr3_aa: CASSWGGGQETQYF
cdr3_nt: TGTGCCAGTAGTTGGGGGGGAGGTCAAGAGACCCAGTACTTC

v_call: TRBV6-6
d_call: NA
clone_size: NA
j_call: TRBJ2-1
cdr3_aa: CASSYSPSGLGNEQFF
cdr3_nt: TGTGCCAGCAGTTACTCCCCCTCGGGATTGGGCAATGAGCAGTTCTTC

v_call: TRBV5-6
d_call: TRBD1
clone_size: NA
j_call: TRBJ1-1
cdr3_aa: CASSRTGWNTEAFF
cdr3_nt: TGTGCCAGCAGCAGGACAGGTTGGAACACTGAAGCTTTCTTT

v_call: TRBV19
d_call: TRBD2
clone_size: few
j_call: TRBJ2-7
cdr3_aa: CASSLTSADDYEQYF
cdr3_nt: TGTGCCAGTAGTCTCACTAGCGCGGACGACTACGAGCAGTACTTC

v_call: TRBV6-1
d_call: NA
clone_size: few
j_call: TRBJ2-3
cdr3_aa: CASSETPEGDTQYF
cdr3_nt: TGTGCCAGCAGTGAGACCCCTGAGGGAGATACGCAGTATTTT

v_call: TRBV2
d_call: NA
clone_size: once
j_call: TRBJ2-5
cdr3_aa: CASSRDLKETQYF
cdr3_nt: TGTGCCAGCAGTAGGGACCTGAAAGAGACCCAGTACTTC

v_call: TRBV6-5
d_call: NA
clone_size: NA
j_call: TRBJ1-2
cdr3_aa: CASSYSRATNYGYTF
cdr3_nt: TGTGCCAGCAGTTACTCAAGGGCAACTAACTATGGCTACACCTTC

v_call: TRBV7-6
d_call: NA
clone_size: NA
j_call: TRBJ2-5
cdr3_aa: CASTLNGVGQETQYF
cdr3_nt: TGTGCCAGCACCCTAAATGGGGTGGGCCAAGAGACCCAGTACTTC

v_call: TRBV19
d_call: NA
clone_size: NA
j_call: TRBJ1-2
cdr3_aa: CASSIRRNTYGYTF
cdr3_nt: TGTGCCAGTAGTATAAGGAGGAATACCTATGGCTACACCTTC

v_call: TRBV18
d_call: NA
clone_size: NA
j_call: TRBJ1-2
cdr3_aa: CASSPLEGANYGYTF
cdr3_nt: TGTGCCAGCTCACCCCTCGAGGGAGCTAACTATGGCTACACCTTC

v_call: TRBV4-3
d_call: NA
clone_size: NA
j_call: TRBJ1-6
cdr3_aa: CASSQDSGGGYSPLHF
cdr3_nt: TGCGCCAGCAGCCAAGACTCCGGCGGGGGGTATTCACCCCTCCACTTT

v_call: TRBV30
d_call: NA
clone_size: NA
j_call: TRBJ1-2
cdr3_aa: CAGSTGLGLGYTF
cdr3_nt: TGTGCCGGATCGACTGGGCTTGGGCTTGGCTACACCTTC

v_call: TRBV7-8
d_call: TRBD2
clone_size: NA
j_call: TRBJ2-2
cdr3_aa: CASSLVLGGRAAGELFF
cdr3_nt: TGTGCCAGCAGCTTAGTACTCGGCGGGAGGGCCGCCGGGGAGCTGTTTTTT

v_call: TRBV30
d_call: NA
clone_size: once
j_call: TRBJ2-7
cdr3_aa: CATGRGYEQYF
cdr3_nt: TGTGCCACGGGGAGGGGGTACGAGCAGTACTTC

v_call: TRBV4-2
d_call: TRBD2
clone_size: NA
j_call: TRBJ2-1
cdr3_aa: CASSQVLGNSGNEQFF
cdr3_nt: TGTGCCAGCAGCCAAGTTCTGGGTAATAGCGGGAATGAGCAGTTCTTC

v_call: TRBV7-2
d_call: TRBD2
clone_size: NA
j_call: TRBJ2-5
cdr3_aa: CASSRMRGQETQYF
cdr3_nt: TGTGCCAGCAGCCGGATGCGGGGGCAAGAGACCCAGTACTTC

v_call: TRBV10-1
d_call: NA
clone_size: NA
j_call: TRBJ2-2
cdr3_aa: CASRGDPTANTGELFF
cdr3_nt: TGCGCCAGTCGCGGAGACCCGACAGCGAACACCGGGGAGCTGTTTTTT

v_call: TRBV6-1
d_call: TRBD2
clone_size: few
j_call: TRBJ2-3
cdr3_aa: CASSEGGLAGTSSTDTQYF
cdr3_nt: TGTGCCAGCAGTGAAGGGGGACTAGCGGGGACCTCTAGCACAGATACGCAGTATTTT

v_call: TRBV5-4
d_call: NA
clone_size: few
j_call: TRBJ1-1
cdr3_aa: CASSVSPGRRKNTEAFF
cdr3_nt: TGTGCCAGCAGCGTATCTCCGGGACGGAGGAAGAACACTGAAGCTTTCTTT

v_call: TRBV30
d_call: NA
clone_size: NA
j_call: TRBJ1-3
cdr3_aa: CAWSRTGNTIYF
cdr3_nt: TGTGCCTGGAGTCGTACTGGAAACACCATATATTTT

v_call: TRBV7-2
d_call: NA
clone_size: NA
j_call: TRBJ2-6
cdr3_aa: CASSLYRANVLTF
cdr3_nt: TGTGCCAGCAGCTTATACAGGGCCAACGTCCTGACTTTC

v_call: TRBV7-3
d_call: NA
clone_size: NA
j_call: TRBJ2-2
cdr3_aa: CASSLAGPGELFF
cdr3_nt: TGTGCCAGCAGCTTAGCGGGCCCCGGGGAGCTGTTTTTT

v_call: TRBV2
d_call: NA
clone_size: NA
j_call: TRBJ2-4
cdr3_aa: CASSDRGAGYIQYF
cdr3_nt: TGTGCCAGCAGTGATCGGGGGGCAGGATACATTCAGTACTTC

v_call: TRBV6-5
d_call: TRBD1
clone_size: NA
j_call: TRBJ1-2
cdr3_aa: CASSTTGRGGYTF
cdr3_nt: TGTGCCAGCAGTACGACAGGGAGGGGTGGCTACACCTTC